The 4 T cell receptor beta chains given below trace back to one sample, sequenced in a study of neurological immune-mediated disorders. TCRdb analysed the 5' RACE reads with MiXCR anew, one entry per CDR3 protein. The data show 120,000 or so distinct CDR3 sequences, with about 3.4% seen just once and 1% to 1.5% held by the top ten. Sequencing used PBMCs. Receptors originate from a young woman with multiple sclerosis.

This clonotype was seen ten or more times. The chain employs TRBV5-1 and TRBJ1-1; D ambiguous. The CDR3 runs to 15 residues. The V end was cut by 0 bases, the J end by 0 bases, with 9 bases between. In germline, CDR1 is SGHRS, CDR2 YFSETQ. CDR3 protein: CASSLGRDMNTEAFF. For the CDR3, the DNA is TGCGCCAGCAGCTTGGGAAGAGACATGAACACTGAAGCTTTCTTT.

This clonotype was observed many times. The J gene is TRBJ1-5, the V gene TRBV7-2; D uncertain. V was clipped by 5 bases and J by 1 base, with 9 bases between them. Germline loops: CDR1 SGHTA, CDR2 FQGNSA. The CDR3 is 14 amino acids. DNA for the CDR3: TGTGCCAGCAGCCACGGGTTAAGCAATCAGCCCCAGCATTTT. Its translation: CASSHGLSNQPQHF.

The table lists this clonotype with many counts. The chain recombines TRBV5-1 with TRBJ1-2, with TRBD1 identical over 7 bases. V lost 6 bases and J lost 5; bases outside the gene matches: 10. Germline CDR1 SGHRS, CDR2 YFSETQ. This CDR3 comprises 14 residues. The CDR3 reads CASTYLDRTYGYTF. The CDR3 DNA follows: TGCGCCAGCACCTACCTGGACAGGACGTATGGCTACACCTTC.

This clonotype was observed many times. This sequence joins TRBV20-1 and TRBJ1-4, with D possibly matching TRBD1 (5 bases). Deletions cut 0 bases from V and 13 bases from J, with 15 bases between. The CDR3 runs 13 residues. Germline CDR1 is DFQATT and CDR2 is SNEGSKA (reference sequence). The DNA of the CDR3 is TGCAGTGCTAGAGAAAGTAGGGCTAGGGGACTGTTTTTT. Amino acids: CSARESRARGLFF.